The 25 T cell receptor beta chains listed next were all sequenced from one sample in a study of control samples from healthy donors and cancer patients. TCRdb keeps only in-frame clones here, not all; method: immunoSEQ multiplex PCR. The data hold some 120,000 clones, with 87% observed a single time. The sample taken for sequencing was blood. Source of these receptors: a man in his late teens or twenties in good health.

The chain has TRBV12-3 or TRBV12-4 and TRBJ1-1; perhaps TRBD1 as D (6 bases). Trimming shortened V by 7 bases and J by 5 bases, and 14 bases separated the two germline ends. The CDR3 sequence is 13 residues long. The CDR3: CASTEKGGTEAFF. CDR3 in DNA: TGTGCCAGCACCGAGAAGGGGGGGACTGAAGCTTTCTTT.

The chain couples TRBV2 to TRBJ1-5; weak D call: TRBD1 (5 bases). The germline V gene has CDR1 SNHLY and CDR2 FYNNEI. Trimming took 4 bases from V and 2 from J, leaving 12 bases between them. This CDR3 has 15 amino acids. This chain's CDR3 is CASSVLVGGNQPQHF. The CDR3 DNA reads TGTGCCAGCAGTGTATTGGTGGGGGGCAATCAGCCCCAGCATTTT.

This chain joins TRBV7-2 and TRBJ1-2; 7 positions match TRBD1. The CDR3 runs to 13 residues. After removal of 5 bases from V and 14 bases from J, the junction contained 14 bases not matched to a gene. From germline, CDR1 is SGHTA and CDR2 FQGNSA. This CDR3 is CASSVGQSSRGTF. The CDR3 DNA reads TGTGCCAGCAGCGTCGGACAGTCCTCCAGGGGGACCTTC. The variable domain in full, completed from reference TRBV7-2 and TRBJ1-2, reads GAGVSQSPSNKVTEKGKDVELRCDPISGHTALYWYRQSLGQGLEFLIYFQGNSAPDKSGLPSDRFSAERTGGSVSTLTIQRTQQEDSAVYLCASSVGQSSRGTFGSGTRLTVV.

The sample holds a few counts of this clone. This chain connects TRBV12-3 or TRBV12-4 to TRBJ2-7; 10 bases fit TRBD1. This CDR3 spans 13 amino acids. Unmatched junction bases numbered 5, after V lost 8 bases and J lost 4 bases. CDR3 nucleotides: TGTGCCAGCTTGGACAGGGGGACTTACGAGCAGTACTTC. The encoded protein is CASLDRGTYEQYF.

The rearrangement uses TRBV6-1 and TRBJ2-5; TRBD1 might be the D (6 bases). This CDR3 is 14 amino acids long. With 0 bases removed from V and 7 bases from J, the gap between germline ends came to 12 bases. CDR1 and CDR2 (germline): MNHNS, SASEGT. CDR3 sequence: CASSEASQGGTQYF. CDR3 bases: TGTGCCAGCAGTGAAGCGTCACAGGGTGGGACCCAGTACTTC.

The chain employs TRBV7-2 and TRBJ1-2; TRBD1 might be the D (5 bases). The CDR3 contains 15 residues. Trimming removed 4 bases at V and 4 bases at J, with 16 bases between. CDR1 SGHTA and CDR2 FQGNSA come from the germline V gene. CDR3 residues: CASSSGGGRLYGYTF. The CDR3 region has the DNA TGTGCCAGCAGCTCTGGGGGGGGACGGCTCTATGGCTACACCTTC. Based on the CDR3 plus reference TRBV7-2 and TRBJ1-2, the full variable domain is GAGVSQSPSNKVTEKGKDVELRCDPISGHTALYWYRQSLGQGLEFLIYFQGNSAPDKSGLPSDRFSAERTGGSVSTLTIQRTQQEDSAVYLCASSSGGGRLYGYTFGSGTRLTVV.

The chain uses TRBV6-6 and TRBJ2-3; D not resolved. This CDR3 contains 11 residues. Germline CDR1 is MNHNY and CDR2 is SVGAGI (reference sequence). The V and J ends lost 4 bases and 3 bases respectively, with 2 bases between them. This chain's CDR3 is CASSSTDTQYF. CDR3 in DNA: TGTGCCAGCAGTTCTACAGATACGCAGTATTTT.

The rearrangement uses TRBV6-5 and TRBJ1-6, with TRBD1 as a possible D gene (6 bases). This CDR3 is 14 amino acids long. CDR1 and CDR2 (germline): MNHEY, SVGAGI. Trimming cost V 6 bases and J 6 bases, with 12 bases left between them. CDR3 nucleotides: TGTGCCAGCAGCATACAGGGATCTAATTCACCCCTCCACTTT. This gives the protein CASSIQGSNSPLHF.

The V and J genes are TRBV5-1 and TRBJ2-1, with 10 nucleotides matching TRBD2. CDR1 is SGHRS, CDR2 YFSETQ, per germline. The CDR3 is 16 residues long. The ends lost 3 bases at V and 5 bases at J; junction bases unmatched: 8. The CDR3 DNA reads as TGCGCCAGCAGCTCTCTGATAGGACTAGCGGACAATGAGCAGTTCTTC. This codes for CASSSLIGLADNEQFF. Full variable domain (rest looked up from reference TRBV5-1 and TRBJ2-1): KAGVTQTPRYLIKTRGQQVTLSCSPISGHRSVSWYQQTPGQGLQFLFEYFSETQRNKGNFPGRFSGRQFSNSRSEMNVSTLELGDSALYLCASSSLIGLADNEQFFGPGTRLTVL.

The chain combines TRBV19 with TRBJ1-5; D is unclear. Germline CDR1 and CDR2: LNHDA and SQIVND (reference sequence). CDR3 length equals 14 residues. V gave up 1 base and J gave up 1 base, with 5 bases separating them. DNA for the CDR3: TGTGCCAGTAGTATAGTAGGGAGCAATCAGCCCCAGCATTTT. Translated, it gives CASSIVGSNQPQHF. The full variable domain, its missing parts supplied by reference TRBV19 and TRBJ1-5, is DGGITQSPKYLFRKEGQNVTLSCEQNLNHDAMYWYRQDPGQGLRLIYYSQIVNDFQKGDIAEGYSVSREKKESFPLTVTSAQKNPTAFYLCASSIVGSNQPQHFGDGTRLSIL.

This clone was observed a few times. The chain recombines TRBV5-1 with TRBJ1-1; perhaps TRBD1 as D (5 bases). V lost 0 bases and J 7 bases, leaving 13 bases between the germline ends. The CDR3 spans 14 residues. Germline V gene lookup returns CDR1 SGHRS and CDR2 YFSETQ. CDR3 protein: CASSLAGATVEAFF. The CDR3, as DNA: TGCGCCAGCAGCTTGGCCGGGGCTACAGTTGAAGCTTTCTTT.

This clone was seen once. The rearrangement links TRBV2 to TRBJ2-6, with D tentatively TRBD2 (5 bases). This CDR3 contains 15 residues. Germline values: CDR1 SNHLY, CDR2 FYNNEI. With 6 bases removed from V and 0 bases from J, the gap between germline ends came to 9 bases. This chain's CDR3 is CASRLGISGANVLTF. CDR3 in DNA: TGTGCCAGCAGACTAGGGATCTCTGGGGCCAACGTCCTGACTTTC.

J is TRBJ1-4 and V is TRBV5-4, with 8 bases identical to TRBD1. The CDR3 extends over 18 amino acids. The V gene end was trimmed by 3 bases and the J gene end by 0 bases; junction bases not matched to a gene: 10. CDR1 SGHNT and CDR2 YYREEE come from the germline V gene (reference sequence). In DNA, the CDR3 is TGTGCCAGCAGCTCAGGACAGGGTGGCCTTGCAACTAATGAAAAACTGTTTTTT. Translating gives CASSSGQGGLATNEKLFF.

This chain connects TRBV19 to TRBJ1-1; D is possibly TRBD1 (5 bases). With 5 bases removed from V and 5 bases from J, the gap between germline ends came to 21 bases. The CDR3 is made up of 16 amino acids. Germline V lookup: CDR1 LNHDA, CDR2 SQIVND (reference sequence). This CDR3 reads CASSSQDTLPETEAFF. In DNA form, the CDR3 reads TGTGCCAGTAGTTCCCAGGACACTCTCCCGGAGACTGAAGCTTTCTTT.

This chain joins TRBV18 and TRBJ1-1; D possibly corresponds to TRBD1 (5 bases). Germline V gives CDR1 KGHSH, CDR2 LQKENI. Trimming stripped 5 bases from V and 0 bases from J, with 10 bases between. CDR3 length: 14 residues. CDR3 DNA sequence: TGTGCCAGCTCATCCAGCAGGGTGAACACTGAAGCTTTCTTT. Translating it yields CASSSSRVNTEAFF.

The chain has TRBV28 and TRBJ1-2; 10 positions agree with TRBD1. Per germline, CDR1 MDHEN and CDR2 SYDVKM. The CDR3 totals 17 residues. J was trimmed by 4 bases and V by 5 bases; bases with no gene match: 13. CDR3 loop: CASSPIGSGQGVYGYTF. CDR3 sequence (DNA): TGTGCCAGCAGTCCGATCGGTTCAGGACAGGGGGTCTATGGCTACACCTTC.

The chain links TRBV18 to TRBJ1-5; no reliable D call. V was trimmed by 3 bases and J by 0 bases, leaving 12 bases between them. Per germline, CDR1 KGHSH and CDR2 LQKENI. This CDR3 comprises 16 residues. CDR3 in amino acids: CASSPGGVNSNQPQHF. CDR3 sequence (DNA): TGTGCCAGCTCACCGGGCGGGGTCAATAGCAATCAGCCCCAGCATTTT.

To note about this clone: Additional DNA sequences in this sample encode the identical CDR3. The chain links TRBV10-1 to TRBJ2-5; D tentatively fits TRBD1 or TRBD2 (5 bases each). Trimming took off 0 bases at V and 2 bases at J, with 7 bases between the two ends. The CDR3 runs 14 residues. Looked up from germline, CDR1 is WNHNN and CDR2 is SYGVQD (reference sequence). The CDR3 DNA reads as TGCGCCAGCAGTGAGTCGAGGGGACAAGAGACCCAGTACTTC. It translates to CASSESRGQETQYF.

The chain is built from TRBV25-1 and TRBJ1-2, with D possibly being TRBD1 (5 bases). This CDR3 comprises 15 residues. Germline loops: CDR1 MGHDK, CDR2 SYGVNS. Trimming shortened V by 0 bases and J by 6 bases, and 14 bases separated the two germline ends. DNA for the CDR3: TGTGCCAGCAGTGAATATTTGGGGGTTTTGGATGGCTACACCTTC. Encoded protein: CASSEYLGVLDGYTF.

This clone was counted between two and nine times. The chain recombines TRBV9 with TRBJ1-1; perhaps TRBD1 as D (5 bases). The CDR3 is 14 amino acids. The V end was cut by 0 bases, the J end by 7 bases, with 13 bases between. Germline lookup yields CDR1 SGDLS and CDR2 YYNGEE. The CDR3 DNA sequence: TGTGCCAGCAGCGTAGTAGAAACGAGGGGTGAAGCTTTCTTT. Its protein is CASSVVETRGEAFF.

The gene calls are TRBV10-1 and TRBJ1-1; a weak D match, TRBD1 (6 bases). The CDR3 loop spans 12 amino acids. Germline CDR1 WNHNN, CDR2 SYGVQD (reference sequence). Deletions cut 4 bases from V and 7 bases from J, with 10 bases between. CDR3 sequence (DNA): TGCGCCAGCAGTGGGACAGCACGTGAAGCTTTCTTT. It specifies CASSGTAREAFF.

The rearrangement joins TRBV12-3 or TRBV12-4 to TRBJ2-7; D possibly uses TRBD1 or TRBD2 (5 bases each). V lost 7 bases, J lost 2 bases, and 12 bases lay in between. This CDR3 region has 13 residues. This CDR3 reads CASTRGATYEQYF. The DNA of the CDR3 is TGTGCCAGCACTAGAGGGGCAACCTACGAGCAGTACTTC.

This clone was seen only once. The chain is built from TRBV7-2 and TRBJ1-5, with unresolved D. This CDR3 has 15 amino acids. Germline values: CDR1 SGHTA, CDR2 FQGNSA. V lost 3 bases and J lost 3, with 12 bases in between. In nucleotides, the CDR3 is TGTGCCAGCAGCTTCGTATCGGCCGACAATCAGCCCCAGCATTTT. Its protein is CASSFVSADNQPQHF.

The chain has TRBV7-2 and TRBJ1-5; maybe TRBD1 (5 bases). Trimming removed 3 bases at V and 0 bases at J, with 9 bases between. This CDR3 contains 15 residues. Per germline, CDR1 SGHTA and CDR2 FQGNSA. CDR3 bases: TGTGCCAGCAGCTTTATCAGGGATAGCAATCAGCCCCAGCATTTT. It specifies CASSFIRDSNQPQHF.

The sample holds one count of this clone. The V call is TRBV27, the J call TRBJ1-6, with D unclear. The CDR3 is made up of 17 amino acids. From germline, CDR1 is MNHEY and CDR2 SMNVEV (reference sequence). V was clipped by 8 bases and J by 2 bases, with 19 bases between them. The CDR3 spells CASASRSQKAYNSPLHF. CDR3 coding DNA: TGTGCCAGCGCAAGTCGGTCACAGAAGGCCTATAATTCACCCCTCCACTTT.